The entry that follows covers one TCR beta chain sequence. The CDR3 loop spans 13 amino acids. Germline assignment: CDR1 SGHTA and CDR2 FQGTGA. V was clipped by 9 bases and J by 0 bases, with 11 bases between them. The sample is drawn from a study of blood T cell repertoires in COVID-19. Libraries were prepared by immunoSEQ multiplex PCR; TCRdb keeps only in-frame clonotypes and omits some of them. The sample contains 150,000 to 200,000 clones, approximately 83% of which appear only once. In terms of age and location, participants ranged from roughly 18 to 95 years and lived in under 30 US areas. V gene TRBV7-3 combines with J gene TRBJ1-2, with a possible D match to TRBD1 (6 bases). The source is a middle-aged man who had recovered from COVID-19. Sample: PBMCs or T cells enriched from blood (not recorded which). The CDR3 DNA reads TGTGCCAGTTCGGACAGCACTAACTATGGCTACACCTTC. Amino acids: CASSDSTNYGYTF. Full variable domain (rest looked up from reference TRBV7-3 and TRBJ1-2): GAGVSQTPSNKVTEKGKYVELRCDPISGHTALYWYRQSLGQGPEFLIYFQGTGAADDSGLPNDRFFAVRPEGSVSTLKIQRTERGDSAVYLCASSDSTNYGYTFGSGTRLTVV.